What follows are 9 T cell receptor beta chains derived from one specimen sequenced in a study of T-cell memory formation after mild COVID-19. Each CDR3 protein gets one entry after TCRdb re-called the 5' RACE reads with MiXCR. The sample lists 150,000 or so distinct CDR3 sequences; less than 25% were seen once. The material sequenced was PBMCs or a T cell subset sorted from them (not recorded which). The receptor set was obtained from an adult woman who had mild COVID-19 (a few samples of this study predate the infection). Cell type and time point are not known.

This chain uses TRBV19 with TRBJ2-1, with 7 nucleotides matching TRBD1. CDR3 size: 15 residues. The J segment lost 6 bases and the V segment lost 3 bases, leaving 8 bases of the junction unmatched. Germline CDR1 and CDR2: LNHDA and SQIVND (reference sequence). In DNA form, the CDR3 reads TGTGCCAGTAGTATCTTACCGGACAGGTCCAATGAGCAGTTCTTC. As protein: CASSILPDRSNEQFF.

CDR3 nucleotide sequence: TGTGCCAGTAGTACAGGAATGGGTCAGCCCCAGCATTTT. It translates to CASSTGMGQPQHF. The chain combines TRBV19 with TRBJ1-5; D is unresolved. The germline gives CDR1 LNHDA, CDR2 SQIVND (reference sequence). V gave up 4 bases and J gave up 6 bases, with 10 bases separating them. This CDR3 has 13 residues.

The chain has TRBV7-3 and TRBJ2-1, with a weak D call TRBD2 (6 bases). Germline V gene lookup returns CDR1 SGHTA and CDR2 FQGTGA. This CDR3 has 14 residues. Between the trimmed V and J ends, which lost 2 bases and 7 bases, there was a span of 12 bases. Here the CDR3 DNA reads TGTGCCAGCAGCTTATACGGGAGTGGAAATGAGCAGTTCTTC. Its translation is CASSLYGSGNEQFF.

This sequence joins TRBV6-2 or TRBV6-3 and TRBJ2-3, with 10 bases matching TRBD2. Looked up from germline, CDR1 is MNHEY and CDR2 is SVGEGT. V lost 5 bases to trimming and J lost 4 bases; unmatched junction nucleotides: 6. CDR3 length: 15 amino acids. The CDR3 reads CASSVLAGEADTQYF. The CDR3 nucleotides are TGTGCCAGCAGTGTTCTAGCGGGGGAGGCAGATACGCAGTATTTT.

The gene calls are TRBV12-3 or TRBV12-4 and TRBJ2-5, with D uncertain. V gave up 2 bases and J gave up 3 bases, with 10 bases separating them. This CDR3 region has 14 residues. CDR3 DNA sequence: TGTGCCAGCAGTTTACTTGGCCGGGAAGAGACCCAGTACTTC. Translated: CASSLLGREETQYF.

This clonotype was counted a few times. The chain recombines TRBV5-5 with TRBJ2-1, with unresolved D. The CDR3 extends over 11 amino acids. Per germline, CDR1 SGHKS and CDR2 YYEKEE (reference sequence). V was cut by 5 bases and J by 15 bases, with 15 bases left in between. CDR3 in DNA: TGTGCCAGCAGACTCGGGTTACGGTGGTTCTTC. This sequence encodes CASRLGLRWFF.

The chain is built from TRBV9 and TRBJ2-1; unclear D gene. V lost 0 bases and J 0 bases, leaving 10 bases between the germline ends. This CDR3 is 16 amino acids long. Germline CDR1 is SGDLS and CDR2 is YYNGEE. The CDR3 protein is CASSVAARSSYNEQFF. DNA of the CDR3: TGTGCCAGCAGCGTAGCGGCCAGAAGCTCCTACAATGAGCAGTTCTTC.

The V and J genes are TRBV7-2 and TRBJ2-1; 11 bases agree with TRBD2. Germline V gene data show CDR1 as SGHTA and CDR2 as FQGNSA. The CDR3 length is 16 residues. J gave up 4 bases and V 5 bases, and 7 bases lay outside the gene matches. CDR3 nucleotide sequence: TGTGCCAGCAGCAGAGAATTAGCGGGAGGGTACAATGAGCAGTTCTTC. As protein: CASSRELAGGYNEQFF.

This sequence joins TRBV6-4 and TRBJ2-3; D possibly uses TRBD1 or TRBD2 (5 bases each). Trimming took 4 bases from V and 2 from J, leaving 10 bases between them. The germline gives CDR1 MRHNA, CDR2 SNTAGT. The CDR3 sequence is 14 residues long. CDR3 nucleotides: TGTGCCAGCAGTGGGGACGGAATCACAGATACGCAGTATTTT. Its translation is CASSGDGITDTQYF.